The 32 T cell receptor beta chains below all came from one sample that was sequenced in a study of blood T cell repertoires in COVID-19. Profiling relied on immunoSEQ multiplex PCR, and the TCRdb table lists in-frame clones only, not all of them. The repertoire has some 110,000 clones, about 85% of them found once; the top ten carry approximately 7.7%. Sequencing was done on a sample of peripheral blood. Receptor source: a human donor in a cohort sampled during active COVID-19.

The V call is TRBV12-3 or TRBV12-4, the J call TRBJ2-1; 7 positions match TRBD1. J was trimmed by 10 bases and V by 4 bases; bases with no gene match: 4. The CDR3 spans 12 residues. Here the CDR3 DNA reads TGTGCCAGCAGTTCAGGGGGACGGGAGCAGTTCTTC. Protein sequence: CASSSGGREQFF.

The chain links TRBV29-1 to TRBJ1-5; the D gene is possibly TRBD1 (5 bases). The germline V gene has CDR1 SQVTM and CDR2 ANQGSEA. Trimming pared 6 bases from V and 7 bases from J, leaving 16 bases between. CDR3 size: 13 residues. The CDR3 sequence is CSVRWGGDQPQHF. The CDR3 DNA sequence: TGCAGCGTCAGGTGGGGAGGGGACCAGCCCCAGCATTTT.

This clone was counted between two and nine times. The chain joins TRBV6-5 to TRBJ1-2; 7 nucleotides agree with TRBD1. CDR1 and CDR2 (germline): MNHEY, SVGAGI. The CDR3 loop spans 15 amino acids. Trimming cost V 6 bases and J 0 bases; bases outside gene matches: 7. The chain's CDR3 is CASRGRDSPNYGYTF. In nucleotides, the CDR3 is TGTGCCAGCAGGGGACGGGACAGCCCTAACTATGGCTACACCTTC.

This rearrangement joins TRBV9 to TRBJ2-1; TRBD1 matches at 10 bases. The germline V gene encodes CDR1 SGDLS and CDR2 YYNGEE. The CDR3 loop spans 16 amino acids. J was trimmed by 4 bases and V by 4 bases; bases with no gene match: 8. The CDR3 region has the DNA TGTGCCAGCAGCCACCAGCGGGACAGGGGATACAATGAGCAGTTCTTC. Translating gives CASSHQRDRGYNEQFF.

In DNA form, the CDR3 reads TGTGCCAGCAGTTTAATCGGGGGGATCGGGGAGCTGTTTTTT. It codes for CASSLIGGIGELFF. This chain uses TRBV28 with TRBJ2-2; 7 nucleotides match TRBD2. The germline CDR1 and CDR2 sequences are MDHEN and SYDVKM. V was pared by 2 bases and J by 7 bases, with 4 bases of the junction left unmatched. The CDR3 length is 14 residues.

This chain uses TRBV5-1 with TRBJ2-2, with D perhaps matching TRBD1 (5 bases). The CDR3 runs to 15 residues. Between the trimmed V and J ends, which lost 2 bases and 4 bases, there was a span of 12 bases. CDR1 is SGHRS and CDR2 is YFSETQ in the germline V gene. The DNA for the CDR3 is TGCGCCAGCAGCTTCGCAGGGCCCTTCACCGGGGAGCTGTTTTTT. Translating it yields CASSFAGPFTGELFF.

V usage is TRBV7-9 and J usage is TRBJ2-7; 12 nucleotides align to TRBD1. This CDR3 is 16 amino acids long. The germline V gene encodes CDR1 SEHNR and CDR2 FQNEAQ (reference sequence). V lost 5 bases to trimming and J lost 3 bases; unmatched junction nucleotides: 8. This chain's CDR3 is CASSTGTGGFNYEQYF. DNA of the CDR3: TGTGCCAGCAGCACCGGGACAGGGGGCTTCAACTACGAGCAGTACTTC.

The chain links TRBV19 to TRBJ1-2; maybe TRBD1 (6 bases). V was trimmed by 3 bases and J by 8 bases, leaving 22 bases between them. The CDR3 is 16 residues long. In germline, CDR1 is LNHDA, CDR2 SQIVND (reference sequence). As DNA, the CDR3 is TGTGCCAGTAGTATTTCGAGCGGCAGGGGATCGGGGGGCTACACCTTC. Residues: CASSISSGRGSGGYTF.

The chain joins TRBV29-1 to TRBJ1-2, with a weak D call TRBD1 (5 bases). The ends were cut back, 3 bases at V and 5 bases at J, with 13 bases in the middle. Per the germline V gene, CDR1 is SQVTM and CDR2 is ANQGSEA. This CDR3 contains 13 residues. CDR3 loop: CSVDDSGVYGYTF. The CDR3 DNA sequence: TGCAGCGTTGACGACAGTGGGGTGTATGGCTACACCTTC.

This chain connects TRBV11-3 to TRBJ2-3; D is possibly TRBD1 (6 bases). Germline CDR1 is SGHNT and CDR2 is YENEEA. Between the trimmed V and J ends, which lost 8 bases and 5 bases, there was a span of 11 bases. The CDR3 loop spans 12 amino acids. CDR3 nucleotide sequence: TGTGCCAGCCAGAGCAGGGGAGATACGCAGTATTTT. Translation gives CASQSRGDTQYF.

This clone occurred once. The chain combines TRBV27 with TRBJ1-2; TRBD1 might be the D (6 bases). Per the germline V gene, CDR1 is MNHEY and CDR2 is SMNVEV (reference sequence). Deletions cut 6 bases from V and 2 bases from J, with 13 bases between. The CDR3 has 14 residues. The CDR3 loop reads CASRQPGQNYGYTF. The CDR3 nucleotides are TGTGCCAGCAGACAACCGGGACAAAACTATGGCTACACCTTC.

In nucleotides, the CDR3 is TGTGCCAGCAGTCCCCGGGGATCAAATAGCAATCAGCCCCAGCATTTT. Translation gives CASSPRGSNSNQPQHF. The rearrangement uses TRBV27 and TRBJ1-5; D is ambiguous. The CDR3 covers 16 residues. Between the trimmed V and J ends, which lost 5 bases and 0 bases, there was a span of 14 bases. Germline V CDR1 and CDR2: MNHEY, SMNVEV (reference sequence).

The rearrangement uses TRBV2 and TRBJ2-1, with 7 bases identical to TRBD2. From germline, CDR1 is SNHLY and CDR2 FYNNEI. This CDR3 comprises 17 residues. V lost 5 bases to trimming and J lost 7 bases; unmatched junction nucleotides: 17. The CDR3 DNA is TGTGCCAGCAGTACCCACCTTACTAGCGATCGATCAAATGAGCAGTTCTTC. Its translation: CASSTHLTSDRSNEQFF.

The rearrangement links TRBV12-3 or TRBV12-4 to TRBJ2-5, with TRBD2 identical over 7 bases. This CDR3 has 13 amino acids. The ends lost 6 bases at V and 5 bases at J; junction bases unmatched: 6. This CDR3 is CASSRGLGETQYF. Here the CDR3 DNA reads TGTGCCAGCAGCCGCGGACTAGGGGAGACCCAGTACTTC.

The CDR3 loop reads CASSSDRGLSQPQHF. For the CDR3, the DNA is TGTGCCAGCAGCTCGGACAGGGGGTTATCTCAGCCCCAGCATTTT. The chain combines TRBV6-5 with TRBJ1-5; 10 nucleotides match TRBD1. CDR1 and CDR2 (germline): MNHEY, SVGAGI. This CDR3 contains 15 residues. V dropped 6 bases and J dropped 6; count of bases not matched to a gene: 8.

The chain carries TRBV28 and TRBJ2-7, with 7 bases matching TRBD2. The germline gives CDR1 MDHEN, CDR2 SYDVKM. The V and J ends lost 5 bases and 5 bases, in that order; junction bases with no gene match: 15. This CDR3 comprises 16 residues. In nucleotides, the CDR3 is TGTGCCAGCAGTCTGACGGCGTGGGCGGGAGCCCACGAGCAGTACTTC. Protein: CASSLTAWAGAHEQYF.

The rearrangement joins TRBV18 to TRBJ1-1, with D possibly TRBD1 on 6 matching bases. Trimming took 3 bases from V and 0 from J, leaving 11 bases between them. Germline V CDR1 and CDR2: KGHSH, LQKENI. The CDR3 has 15 residues. Written as DNA, the CDR3 is TGTGCCAGCTCACCGGCAGGGGAAATGAACACTGAAGCTTTCTTT. The encoded protein is CASSPAGEMNTEAFF.

This clone came up once. The CDR3 reads CASSSLDRVSYGYTF. CDR3 nucleotide sequence: TGTGCCAGCAGTTCCCTTGACAGGGTATCCTATGGCTACACCTTC. The chain has TRBV27 and TRBJ1-2; 7 nucleotides align to TRBD1. The germline CDR1 and CDR2 sequences are MNHEY and SMNVEV (reference sequence). V shed 4 bases, J shed 4 bases, and the junction held 9 bases outside the gene matches. The CDR3 runs to 15 residues.

CDR3 residues: CASSTEQGVDTQYF. For the CDR3, the DNA is TGTGCCAGCAGCACGGAGCAGGGGGTAGATACGCAGTATTTT. The chain links TRBV21-1 to TRBJ2-3; the D call of TRBD1 is as the table states it, not checked on the DNA. TRBV21-1 counts as a pseudogene. CDR3 length equals 14 residues.

The chain uses TRBV30 and TRBJ1-1; the D is unclear. CDR1 is GTSNPN and CDR2 is SVGIG in the germline V gene (reference sequence). The CDR3 length is 11 residues. With 3 bases removed from V and 5 bases from J, the gap between germline ends came to 7 bases. Here the CDR3 DNA reads TGTGCCTGGAGCGACTATACTGAAGCTTTCTTT. Its translation is CAWSDYTEAFF.

The chain links TRBV29-1 to TRBJ2-3; a weak D match, TRBD2 (5 bases). Trimming left V 3 bases short and J 5 bases short, with 9 bases between. The CDR3 is 12 residues long. Looked up from germline, CDR1 is SQVTM and CDR2 is ANQGSEA. DNA of the CDR3: TGCAGCGTTGAGGGCGGAGGAGATACGCAGTATTTT. The encoded protein is CSVEGGGDTQYF.

This clone has a count of ten or more. CDR3 loop: CASLLRGAGGFGELFF. CDR3 DNA sequence: TGTGCCAGCCTCCTCAGGGGAGCGGGAGGCTTCGGGGAGCTGTTTTTT. V and J are TRBV21-1 and TRBJ2-2; the listed D gene, TRBD2, was not tested against the DNA. TRBV21-1 is listed as a pseudogene. The CDR3 runs 16 residues.

This clone turned up a few times. This chain uses TRBV4-2 with TRBJ1-2; D call uncertain. Germline CDR1 LGHNA, CDR2 YNFKEQ. The CDR3 is 14 amino acids. The V end was cut by 4 bases, the J end by 7 bases, with 16 bases between. For the CDR3, the DNA is TGTGCCAGCAGCCGCCCCGAGGGTATTTCTGGCTACACCTTC. Protein sequence: CASSRPEGISGYTF.

The chain has TRBV18 and TRBJ1-1; 8 nucleotides line up with TRBD1. Losses at the gene ends were 3 bases for V and 5 bases for J; bases not matched to a gene: 11. CDR3 length: 16 amino acids. CDR1 is KGHSH, CDR2 LQKENI, per germline. The CDR3 region is CASSPARTGSMTEAFF. CDR3 nucleotides: TGTGCCAGCTCACCCGCGAGGACAGGGTCAATGACTGAAGCTTTCTTT.

This chain links TRBV24-1 with TRBJ2-7; 8 nucleotides line up with TRBD1. The germline CDR1 and CDR2 sequences are KGHDR and SFDVKD. This CDR3 contains 16 residues. V shed 5 bases, J shed 4 bases, and the junction held 12 bases outside the gene matches. The CDR3 DNA reads as TGTGCCACCAGTGCCCGGGGGCTGGGACAGGTGTACGAGCAGTACTTC. It translates to CATSARGLGQVYEQYF.

This chain joins TRBV5-1 and TRBJ1-3; 8 nucleotides line up with TRBD1. The V and J ends lost 7 bases and 0 bases, in that order; junction bases with no gene match: 18. The germline V gene encodes CDR1 SGHRS and CDR2 YFSETQ. The CDR3 runs to 19 residues. The CDR3, as DNA: TGCGCCAGCGGTTCCTCCCCGGGACAGGCGTCTCTCTCTGGAAACACCATATATTTT. It codes for CASGSSPGQASLSGNTIYF.

The chain combines TRBV30 with TRBJ1-1; 8 nucleotides match TRBD1. The CDR3 totals 16 residues. Germline values: CDR1 GTSNPN, CDR2 SVGIG (reference sequence). With V trimmed by 3 bases and J by 6 bases, 15 bases remained unmatched. CDR3 region: CAWSDNGRQGISEAFF. Written as DNA, the CDR3 is TGTGCCTGGAGCGATAACGGTCGACAGGGGATCTCTGAAGCTTTCTTT.

J is TRBJ1-1 and V is TRBV5-1; 7 bases match TRBD1. Trimming cost V 4 bases and J 5 bases; bases outside gene matches: 5. Germline CDR1 SGHRS, CDR2 YFSETQ. The CDR3 is made up of 13 amino acids. As DNA, the CDR3 is TGCGCCAGCAGCGACAGGGTGATGACTGAAGCTTTCTTT. Amino acid sequence: CASSDRVMTEAFF.

This chain's CDR3 is CASSVTGAEGYTF. The DNA of the CDR3 is TGTGCCAGCAGCGTCACAGGGGCAGAGGGCTACACCTTC. The chain joins TRBV9 to TRBJ1-2; 7 bases align to TRBD1. The germline V gene has CDR1 SGDLS and CDR2 YYNGEE. V lost 2 bases, J lost 8 bases, and 6 bases stayed unmatched. CDR3 length: 13 residues.

The genes are TRBV11-2 and TRBJ2-7; 12 nucleotides align to TRBD2. This CDR3 is built from 17 residues. V gave up 3 bases and J gave up 0 bases; unmatched junction bases: 6. CDR1 is SGHAT, CDR2 FQNNGV, per germline. CDR3 loop: CASSFRATSGSSYEQYF. The CDR3, as DNA: TGTGCCAGCAGCTTTAGGGCGACTAGCGGGAGCTCCTACGAGCAGTACTTC.

The chain uses TRBV28 and TRBJ2-7; 15 bases line up with TRBD2. J lost 5 bases, V lost 6 bases, and 17 bases had no gene match. The germline CDR1 and CDR2 sequences are MDHEN and SYDVKM. There are 19 residues in the CDR3. CDR3 residues: CASSFSGLAGGSIVNEQYF. CDR3 sequence (DNA): TGTGCCAGCAGCTTCTCGGGACTAGCGGGAGGTAGTATCGTGAACGAGCAGTACTTC.

J is TRBJ1-2 and V is TRBV20-1; D may be TRBD1 (5 bases). Between the trimmed V and J ends, which lost 3 bases and 4 bases, there was a span of 15 bases. The CDR3 sequence is 14 residues long. Germline values: CDR1 DFQATT, CDR2 SNEGSKA (reference sequence). CDR3 bases: TGCAGTGCTAGTCGGTCAGGGCAGGGCTATGGCTACACCTTC. Amino acids: CSASRSGQGYGYTF.